This T cell receptor beta chain was profiled in a study of beta chain features in type 1 diabetes. The wider study: Examination covered approximately 100 million sorted cells spanning all samples.

Investigators reverse transcribed all isolated RNA, so they sequenced expressed TCRB transcripts. For naive, central memory and regulatory T cell samples, reads averaged around 3.6 million. The data were produced by immunoSEQ multiplex PCR, yet TCRdb's version contains in-frame clones alone and is incomplete. Of hundreds of thousands of clones in the sample, roughly 13% were seen once. This clone was detected a few times. Its specificity is unknown. General study points: Naive, central memory and regulatory TCRB repertoires appeared more similar among patients than healthy donors. TCRB CDR3 length was moderately but significantly reduced in all four CD4+ subsets of Type 1 diabetes patients.

This CDR3 contains 15 residues. CDR1 is MNHEY, CDR2 SVGAGI, per germline. J gave up 6 bases and V 8 bases, and 14 bases lay outside the gene matches. This TCR was sampled from a man between 18 and 29 years old in good health. The sequencing sample was made of naive CD4+ T cells from blood. The chain has TRBV6-5 and TRBJ2-7; 9 bases line up with TRBD1. CDR3 amino acids: CASAAGTGIRGEQYF. Written as DNA, the CDR3 is TGTGCCAGCGCCGCCGGGACAGGGATTCGGGGCGAGCAGTACTTC.